What follows are 28 T cell receptor beta chains derived from one specimen sequenced in a study of cytomegalovirus exposure and HLA in healthy donors (dated by TCRdb to 2017 to 2019). The library was generated by the immunoSEQ multiplex PCR assay. Here the immuneACCESS table is served through TCRdb, limited to in-frame sequences with V and J called. Missing clones are a known gap in these copies; in checked studies unresolved V genes cover under half, and the rest lacks a known reason. In all, the sample holds approximately 120,000 clones, and roughly 89% of those were seen once. The ten largest clones add up to approximately 1.1% of the sample. Sequencing used PBMCs. Every receptor here comes from a woman under 30 in good health and CMV-seronegative.

As to this clone: At one of its ends the junction is not consistent with the germline gene, which may arise from a read error. The J gene is TRBJ1-6, the V gene TRBV27, with 7 positions matching TRBD1. Germline V gives CDR1 MNHEY, CDR2 SMNVEV (reference sequence). The length of the CDR3 is 13 residues. The CDR3 DNA follows: TGTGCCAGCCTGGGTACAGGGGATTCACCCCCCCACTTT. Its protein product is CASLGTGDSPPHF.

This clone came up a few times. V and J are TRBV27 and TRBJ2-7; 8 nucleotides line up with TRBD2. V dropped 4 bases and J dropped 2; count of bases not matched to a gene: 4. In germline, CDR1 is MNHEY, CDR2 SMNVEV (reference sequence). The CDR3 runs 14 residues. CDR3 region: CASSSLAGPYEQYF. The CDR3 bases are TGTGCCAGCAGTTCCTTAGCGGGGCCCTACGAGCAGTACTTC.

The gene calls are TRBV19 and TRBJ1-5; perhaps TRBD1 as D (5 bases). The germline V gene has CDR1 LNHDA and CDR2 SQIVND (reference sequence). The V end was cut by 8 bases, the J end by 3 bases, with 11 bases between. This CDR3 has 13 residues. CDR3 protein: CASQPGLNQPQHF. CDR3 nucleotide sequence: TGTGCCAGTCAACCGGGACTCAATCAGCCCCAGCATTTT. The full variable domain, its missing parts supplied by reference TRBV19 and TRBJ1-5, is DGGITQSPKYLFRKEGQNVTLSCEQNLNHDAMYWYRQDPGQGLRLIYYSQIVNDFQKGDIAEGYSVSREKKESFPLTVTSAQKNPTAFYLCASQPGLNQPQHFGDGTRLSIL.

This clone was counted a single time. The sample carries other DNA sequences with the same CDR3. This chain uses TRBV6-5 with TRBJ1-4; 9 nucleotides line up with TRBD1. The CDR3 spans 13 residues. Looked up from germline, CDR1 is MNHEY and CDR2 is SVGAGI. Trimming removed 6 bases from V and 5 bases from J; junction bases left unmatched: 1. DNA for the CDR3: TGTGCCAGCAGACAGGGGGCGAATGAAAAACTGTTTTTT. Translated, it gives CASRQGANEKLFF.

The chain couples TRBV15 to TRBJ2-6, with D perhaps matching TRBD1 (5 bases). The CDR3 covers 17 residues. Germline V gene sequence: CDR1 LNHNV, CDR2 YYDKDF (reference sequence). V was trimmed by 3 bases and J by 3 bases, leaving 15 bases between them. In DNA, the CDR3 is TGTGCCACCAGCAGGGAGAAAGACAGTAATGGGGCCAACGTCCTGACTTTC. It is translated as CATSREKDSNGANVLTF.

The J gene is TRBJ1-1, the V gene TRBV11-3; D gene unclear. The CDR3 sequence is 13 residues long. Germline V gives CDR1 SGHNT, CDR2 YENEEA. V was clipped by 1 base and J by 4 bases, with 7 bases between them. CDR3 loop: CASSLGATTEAFF. The CDR3 bases are TGTGCCAGCAGCTTAGGAGCGACCACTGAAGCTTTCTTT.

In this sample, this clone turned up once. The rearrangement uses TRBV6-1 and TRBJ1-5, with a tentative D call TRBD1 (6 bases). The CDR3 is 16 amino acids. Trimming left V 2 bases short and J 0 bases short, with 11 bases between. In germline, CDR1 is MNHNS, CDR2 SASEGT. The CDR3 DNA sequence: TGTGCCAGCAGTGAACCCCGGACAGATAGCAATCAGCCCCAGCATTTT. Its translation is CASSEPRTDSNQPQHF.

The genes are TRBV6-1 and TRBJ2-5, with 9 bases lining up with TRBD2. CDR1 and CDR2 (germline): MNHNS, SASEGT. There are 15 residues in the CDR3. Trimming at V came to 2 bases and at J to 5 bases, leaving 6 bases not matched to a gene. CDR3: CASSELRGGAETQYF. Here the CDR3 DNA reads TGTGCCAGCAGTGAACTCCGCGGGGGGGCGGAGACCCAGTACTTC.

The J gene is TRBJ2-7, the V gene TRBV6-6, with 7 bases identical to TRBD1. Germline CDR1 is MNHNY and CDR2 is SVGAGI (reference sequence). This CDR3 has 14 residues. The V gene end was trimmed by 4 bases and the J gene end by 1 base; junction bases not matched to a gene: 4. CDR3 in amino acids: CASSSGTDSYEQYF. The CDR3 DNA sequence: TGTGCCAGCAGTTCCGGGACAGATTCCTACGAGCAGTACTTC.

This clone was detected only once. V usage is TRBV9 and J usage is TRBJ1-2; D is possibly TRBD1 (5 bases). There are 14 residues in the CDR3. Germline loops: CDR1 SGDLS, CDR2 YYNGEE. V was clipped by 0 bases and J by 2 bases, with 8 bases between them. The CDR3 loop is CASSVATENYGYTF. In DNA form, the CDR3 reads TGTGCCAGCAGCGTAGCGACAGAGAACTATGGCTACACCTTC.

This sequence joins TRBV9 and TRBJ1-1, with 8 bases fitting TRBD1. The CDR3 runs to 14 residues. The junction had 6 bases not matched to a gene; V was cut back by 3 bases and J by 5 bases. CDR1 is SGDLS and CDR2 is YYNGEE in the germline V gene. The CDR3 region has the DNA TGTGCCAGCAGCGCTTCAGGGGGCTGGACTGAAGCTTTCTTT. It translates to CASSASGGWTEAFF. Looking up the rest from reference TRBV9 and TRBJ1-1 gives the full variable domain: DSGVTQTPKHLITATGQRVTLRCSPRSGDLSVYWYQQSLDQGLQFLIQYYNGEERAKGNILERFSAQQFPDLHSELNLSSLELGDSALYFCASSASGGWTEAFFGQGTRLTVV.

V and J are TRBV10-3 and TRBJ2-3; possible D gene TRBD1, 6 bases. Germline V gene lookup returns CDR1 ENHRY and CDR2 SYGVKD. The CDR3 runs to 15 residues. Trimming took off 7 bases at V and 6 bases at J, with 20 bases between the two ends. This CDR3 is CAINHRVQFLDTQYF. In nucleotides, the CDR3 is TGTGCCATCAACCACAGGGTGCAATTTCTCGATACGCAGTATTTT.

This sequence joins TRBV7-2 and TRBJ2-1; the match to TRBD2 covers 12 bases. The CDR3 is 15 amino acids. Germline loops: CDR1 SGHTA, CDR2 FQGNSA. Germline trimming cut 7 bases from V and 4 bases from J; bases unmatched to any gene: 5. The CDR3 DNA reads TGTGCCAGCATCCCGGGGACTAGCGGGTACAATGAGCAGTTCTTC. It yields the protein CASIPGTSGYNEQFF.

This clone was detected once. The CDR3 DNA follows: TGTGCCAGCAGCTCCCTGACAGGCCCAATTACAGATACGCAGTATTTT. It translates to CASSSLTGPITDTQYF. The chain is built from TRBV11-2 and TRBJ2-3; weak D call: TRBD1 (6 bases). The germline gives CDR1 SGHAT, CDR2 FQNNGV. The ends were cut back, 4 bases at V and 3 bases at J, with 17 bases in the middle. CDR3 length: 16 residues. The complete variable domain, with remaining parts taken from reference TRBV11-2 and TRBJ2-3, reads EAGVAQSPRYKIIEKRQSVAFWCNPISGHATLYWYQQILGQGPKLLIQFQNNGVVDDSQLPKDRFSAERLKGVDSTLKIQPAKLEDSAVYLCASSSLTGPITDTQYFGPGTRLTVL.

This chain joins TRBV7-9 and TRBJ2-7, with D possibly TRBD2 on 6 matching bases. Trimming removed 7 bases from V and 6 bases from J, with 13 bases in between. Looked up from germline, CDR1 is SEHNR and CDR2 is FQNEAQ (reference sequence). The CDR3 is made up of 12 amino acids. CDR3 residues: CASTGVLPEQYF. The DNA for the CDR3 is TGTGCCAGCACGGGAGTTCTACCCGAGCAGTACTTC.

The V and J genes are TRBV7-8 and TRBJ2-2; D may be TRBD2 (5 bases). This CDR3 region has 12 residues. Germline V gene lookup returns CDR1 SGHVS and CDR2 FQNEAQ. Trimming shortened V by 4 bases and J by 8 bases, and 8 bases separated the two germline ends. Here the CDR3 reads CASSSRTGELFF. CDR3 nucleotides: TGTGCCAGCAGCTCTCGGACTGGGGAGCTGTTTTTT.

The rearrangement joins TRBV5-8 to TRBJ1-2; D is undetermined. The CDR3 extends over 13 amino acids. Looked up from germline, CDR1 is SGHTS and CDR2 is YDEGEE. V was clipped by 4 bases and J by 0 bases, with 7 bases between them. The chain's CDR3 is CASSPAANYGYTF. Written as DNA, the CDR3 is TGTGCCAGCAGCCCGGCGGCTAACTATGGCTACACCTTC.

The table lists this clone with a few counts. The V gene is TRBV9, the J gene TRBJ1-1, with D unresolved. Per germline, CDR1 SGDLS and CDR2 YYNGEE. The CDR3 runs 14 residues. V lost 4 bases and J lost 0, with 10 bases in between. CDR3 in DNA: TGTGCCAGCAGCCAAACAGTTGTGAACACTGAAGCTTTCTTT. Its translation is CASSQTVVNTEAFF.

This chain joins TRBV6-1 and TRBJ2-3; D is perhaps TRBD2 (5 bases). V lost 3 bases, J lost 1 base, and 14 bases lay in between. The CDR3 consists of 16 residues. Germline V lookup: CDR1 MNHNS, CDR2 SASEGT. The CDR3 nucleotides read TGTGCCAGCAGTGAGGACTTTGGAAAAGGCACAGATACGCAGTATTTT. This encodes CASSEDFGKGTDTQYF.

V usage is TRBV15 and J usage is TRBJ1-1; D gene unclear. V was pared by 0 bases and J by 4 bases, with 6 bases between. CDR3 length: 13 amino acids. In germline, CDR1 is LNHNV, CDR2 YYDKDF (reference sequence). The CDR3 bases are TGTGCCACCAGCAGAGATGTGGCCACTGAAGCTTTCTTT. This gives the protein CATSRDVATEAFF.

This chain connects TRBV5-1 to TRBJ2-6; 7 bases agree with TRBD2. The CDR3 covers 15 residues. Germline values: CDR1 SGHRS, CDR2 YFSETQ. Trimming at V came to 3 bases and at J to 2 bases, leaving 2 bases not matched to a gene. The CDR3 bases are TGCGCCAGCAGCTCAGGGACTACTGGGGCCAACGTCCTGACTTTC. Protein sequence: CASSSGTTGANVLTF.

J is TRBJ2-7 and V is TRBV30; TRBD2 aligns across 9 bases. The CDR3 contains 13 residues. Germline assignment: CDR1 GTSNPN and CDR2 SVGIG (reference sequence). After removal of 0 bases from V and 12 bases from J, the junction contained 9 bases not matched to a gene. CDR3 in DNA: TGTGCCTGGAGTGTGGTCGGTCTAGCGGGGCCGTACTTC. Translating gives CAWSVVGLAGPYF.

V gene TRBV5-5 combines with J gene TRBJ1-5; D remains unclear. CDR1 and CDR2 (germline): SGHKS, YYEKEE (reference sequence). The CDR3 has 15 amino acids. V was trimmed by 0 bases and J by 2 bases, leaving 9 bases between them. As DNA, the CDR3 is TGTGCCAGCAGCTTGGATCACACACGCAATCAGCCCCAGCATTTT. Protein product: CASSLDHTRNQPQHF.

The chain is built from TRBV11-2 and TRBJ2-5; the D gene is possibly TRBD1 (5 bases). Germline CDR1 reads SGHAT; CDR2 reads FQNNGV. Trimming pared 0 bases from V and 4 bases from J, leaving 12 bases between. This CDR3 has 15 residues. In DNA form, the CDR3 reads TGTGCCAGCAGCTTAGAAGACAGCCCTGGAGAGACCCAGTACTTC. Translated, it gives CASSLEDSPGETQYF.

The rearrangement joins TRBV9 to TRBJ2-2, with a tentative D call TRBD1 (5 bases). The V end lost 4 bases, the J end lost 0 bases, and 13 bases lay between the germline ends. Looked up from germline, CDR1 is SGDLS and CDR2 is YYNGEE. CDR3 length: 16 residues. CDR3 amino acids: CASSFPLRANTGELFF. The CDR3 DNA reads as TGTGCCAGCAGCTTCCCCCTCAGGGCGAACACCGGGGAGCTGTTTTTT.

The J gene is TRBJ2-1, the V gene TRBV5-5, with D possibly being TRBD2 (6 bases). This CDR3 is built from 13 residues. Looked up from germline, CDR1 is SGHKS and CDR2 is YYEKEE (reference sequence). Trimming took off 2 bases at V and 7 bases at J, with 10 bases between the two ends. The CDR3: CASSLSGLNEQFF. Here the CDR3 DNA reads TGTGCCAGCAGCTTAAGCGGGTTAAATGAGCAGTTCTTC.

V and J are TRBV28 and TRBJ1-5, with 9 bases aligning to TRBD1. V dropped 8 bases and J dropped 2; count of bases not matched to a gene: 7. The CDR3 is made up of 15 amino acids. Germline lookup yields CDR1 MDHEN and CDR2 SYDVKM. The CDR3 spells CASDHRGLGNQPQHF. The CDR3 region has the DNA TGTGCCAGCGACCACAGGGGGCTTGGCAATCAGCCCCAGCATTTT.

This rearrangement joins TRBV4-2 to TRBJ1-5; maybe TRBD1 (6 bases). The V and J ends lost 5 bases and 5 bases respectively, with 16 bases between them. The CDR3 totals 15 residues. The germline V gene encodes CDR1 LGHNA and CDR2 YNFKEQ. The CDR3: CASSSPPGQDQPQHF. The CDR3 DNA sequence: TGTGCCAGCAGCTCCCCGCCGGGACAAGATCAGCCCCAGCATTTT.